The following is a TCR beta chain sequence with its context. This clonotype was observed at least ten times. The target of this receptor is not known. No much larger clone is present one base from it, and per-base qualities are unavailable. Taken from cysteine to phenylalanine, the CDR3 has 14 residues. Here the CDR3 DNA is all that survives: 42 bases in frame from base 1. Based on the germline V gene, the CDR1 and CDR2 sequences are SGHDN and FVKESK. V sheds 4 bases and J sheds 7 bases, leaving 16 bases between their ends. The time point tag for this specimen amounts to: persistent/refractory GD, antithyroid drugs over 5 years with positive TRAb. For both TCR sequencing and RNA sequencing, RNA was extracted from PBMCs using TRIzol. Graves' disease was diagnosed according to American Thyroid Association guidelines. Recruitment of patients was carried out at an endocrinology department in Xi'an, China. Each patient gave roughly 8.4 milliliters of peripheral blood, collected in an EDTA anticoagulant tube. Ficoll Paque Plus density gradient separation was used to isolate PBMCs, and no further T cell sorting was performed. An Agilent 2100 Bioanalyzer and agarose gel were used to check RNA quality, while a NanoDrop 2000 measured RNA concentration.

The record originates from a study of regulatory T cells in long-lasting Graves disease (dated by TCRdb to about 2021). Notes on the research overall: Persistent Graves' disease was defined as persistently positive TSH receptor autoantibodies together with antithyroid drug treatment for over 5 years. Peripheral blood TCR sequencing and RNA sequencing compared persistent Graves' disease patients with newly diagnosed Graves' disease patients. The study was conducted in China and was registered as a clinical trial. TCR sequencing covered about 13 persistent and around 20 newly diagnosed Graves' disease patients, some 35 samples in total. Persistent Graves' disease patients in the clinical cohort had taken antithyroid drugs for roughly ten years on average. The research as a whole found: Only the TCR beta chain was sequenced and analyzed. Compared with newly diagnosed patients, patients with persistent Graves' disease had lower TCR Shannon entropy and fewer highly expanded clones, which suggests clonal expansion. The authors acknowledged the small sample size as a limitation that may reduce accuracy. Persistent disease showed preferential use of TRBV28, TRBJ1-2 and TRBJ2-5, whereas newly diagnosed disease favored TRBV20-1 and TRBJ2-1. Peripheral blood alone was examined, since thyroid tissue, which constituted the primary lesion, could not be accessed. More public clonotypes were shared among persistent patients (roughly 2,700) than among newly diagnosed patients (approximately 930).

The library was obtained by multiplex PCR. The listed sequencing device is Illumina HiSeq 4000. To build TCR beta libraries, CDR3 regions were amplified by Arm-PCR using iRepertoire HTBI primers. Before sequencing, the PCR products underwent gel purification. Per the original workflow: Gene usage analysis of CDR3 amino acid clonotypes relied on the 62 TRBV and 14 TRBJ segments identified across samples. COPE and FqMerger were used to merge the filtered high-quality paired reads into contigs. BLAST was used to align contigs to IMGT TRBV, TRBD and TRBJ reference genes, and CDR3 was defined according to IMGT. Clonotypes above 0.1% frequency were classified as highly expanded clones. Shannon entropy was used to measure repertoire diversity, and the Gini coefficient was used to measure V-J evenness. A clonotype was considered public if more than one individual shared it. TCRdb itself trimmed the public reads at Q25 with fastp, ran MiXCR and retained productive beta chains. Each CDR3 protein gets just one entry, which takes the most common genes and DNA from the rows behind it. None of the V and J calls come from the authors' own analysis; TCRdb made them. The sample table shows under 500,000 distinct CDR3 sequences, and 20% are seen once. The ten most abundant clones make up around 21% of the sample.

This chain is built from TRBV14 and TRBJ1-2, with the D gene not clear enough to name. Sequenced here: peripheral blood mononuclear cells (PBMCs), sampled when the disease was refractory, from a patient treated with antithyroid drugs. The receptor was isolated from a female donor with Graves disease. The CDR3 amino acid sequence is: CASSPWLGAVGYTF. The nucleotide sequence is TGTGCCAGCAGCCCCTGGCTCGGCGCCGTTGGCTACACCTTC.